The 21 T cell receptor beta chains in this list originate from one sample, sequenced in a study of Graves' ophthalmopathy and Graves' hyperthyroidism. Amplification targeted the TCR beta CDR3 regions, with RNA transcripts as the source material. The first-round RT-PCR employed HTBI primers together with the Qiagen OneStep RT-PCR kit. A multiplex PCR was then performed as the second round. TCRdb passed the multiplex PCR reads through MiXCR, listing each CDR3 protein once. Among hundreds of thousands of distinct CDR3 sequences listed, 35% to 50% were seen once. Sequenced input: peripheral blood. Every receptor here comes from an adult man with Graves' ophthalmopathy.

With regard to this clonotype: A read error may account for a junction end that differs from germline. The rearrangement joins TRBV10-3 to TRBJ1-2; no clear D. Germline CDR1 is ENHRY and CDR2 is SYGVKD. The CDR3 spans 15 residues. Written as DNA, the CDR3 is TGTGCCGTCAGTGGGCCGTCAACTCTTCCGTATGGCTACACCTTC. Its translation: CAVSGPSTLPYGYTF.

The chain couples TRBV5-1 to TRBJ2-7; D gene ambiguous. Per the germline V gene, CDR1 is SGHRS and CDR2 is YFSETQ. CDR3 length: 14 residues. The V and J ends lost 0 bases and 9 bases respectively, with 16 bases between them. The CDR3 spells CASSLGLTSDTQYF. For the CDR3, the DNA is TGCGCCAGCAGCTTGGGACTTACGTCAGATACGCAGTACTTC. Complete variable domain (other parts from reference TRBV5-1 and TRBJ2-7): KAGVTQTPRYLIKTRGQQVTLSCSPISGHRSVSWYQQTPGQGLQFLFEYFSETQRNKGNFPGRFSGRQFSNSRSEMNVSTLELGDSALYLCASSLGLTSDTQYFGPGTRLTVT.

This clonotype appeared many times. This CDR3 is CSARGGSESEKLFF. CDR3 bases: TGCAGTGCTAGGGGGGGTTCGGAGAGCGAAAAACTGTTTTTT. The gene calls are TRBV20-1 and TRBJ1-4; D is perhaps TRBD1 (5 bases). Germline V gene data show CDR1 as DFQATT and CDR2 as SNEGSKA (reference sequence). The CDR3 loop spans 14 amino acids. V lost 3 bases, J lost 8 bases, and 16 bases lay in between.

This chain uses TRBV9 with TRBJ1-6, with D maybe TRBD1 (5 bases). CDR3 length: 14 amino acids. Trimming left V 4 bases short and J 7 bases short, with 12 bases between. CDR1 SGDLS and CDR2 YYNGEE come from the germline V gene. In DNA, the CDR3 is TGTGCCAGCAGCCAGGGCTCAGGGAATTCACCCCTCCACTTT. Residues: CASSQGSGNSPLHF.

The CDR3 loop is CASSLSSQGTGTYEQYF. The CDR3 coding sequence is TGTGCCAGCAGCTTATCCTCCCAAGGGACAGGGACCTACGAGCAGTACTTC. This rearrangement joins TRBV7-3 to TRBJ2-7; 9 bases fit TRBD1. Germline CDR1 SGHTA, CDR2 FQGTGA. The CDR3 covers 17 residues. Trimming at V came to 2 bases and at J to 2 bases, leaving 10 bases not matched to a gene.

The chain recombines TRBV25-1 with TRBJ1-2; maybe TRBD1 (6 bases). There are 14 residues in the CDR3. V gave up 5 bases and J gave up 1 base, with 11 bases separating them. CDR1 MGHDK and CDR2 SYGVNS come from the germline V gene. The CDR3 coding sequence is TGTGCCAGCAGTATACAGGGAAATAACTATGGCTACACCTTC. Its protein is CASSIQGNNYGYTF.

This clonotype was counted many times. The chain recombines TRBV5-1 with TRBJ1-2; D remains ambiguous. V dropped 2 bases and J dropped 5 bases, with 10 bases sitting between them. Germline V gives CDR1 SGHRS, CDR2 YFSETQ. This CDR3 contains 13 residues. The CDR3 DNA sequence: TGCGCCAGCAGCTTTGGGCGGCTTTATGGCTACACCTTC. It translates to CASSFGRLYGYTF.

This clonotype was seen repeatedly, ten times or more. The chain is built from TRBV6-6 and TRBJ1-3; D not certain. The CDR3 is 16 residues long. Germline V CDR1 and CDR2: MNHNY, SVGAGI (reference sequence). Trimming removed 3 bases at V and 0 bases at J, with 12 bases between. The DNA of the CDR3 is TGTGCCAGCAGTTATCTCCGCGTGAGCTCTGGAAACACCATATATTTT. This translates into CASSYLRVSSGNTIYF.

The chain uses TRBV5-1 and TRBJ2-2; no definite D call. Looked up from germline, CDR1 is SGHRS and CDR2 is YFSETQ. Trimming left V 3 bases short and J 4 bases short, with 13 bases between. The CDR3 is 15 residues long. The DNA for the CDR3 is TGCGCCAGCAGCTGGAATGGGCTTGGCACCGGGGAGCTGTTTTTT. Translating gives CASSWNGLGTGELFF.

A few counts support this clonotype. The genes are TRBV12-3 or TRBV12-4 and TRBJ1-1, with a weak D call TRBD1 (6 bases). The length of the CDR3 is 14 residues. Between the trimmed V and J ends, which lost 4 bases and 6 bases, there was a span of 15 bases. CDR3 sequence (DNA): TGTGCCAGCAGTTATAAGGGGGATGTCGCTGAAGCTTTCTTT. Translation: CASSYKGDVAEAFF.

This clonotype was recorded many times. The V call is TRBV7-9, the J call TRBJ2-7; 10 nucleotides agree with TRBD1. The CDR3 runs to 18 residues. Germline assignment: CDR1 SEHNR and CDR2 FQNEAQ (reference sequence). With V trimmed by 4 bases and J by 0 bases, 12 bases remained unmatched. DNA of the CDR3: TGTGCCAGCAGCTACGGACAGGGGGGCCACCGCATCTCCTACGAGCAGTACTTC. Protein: CASSYGQGGHRISYEQYF.

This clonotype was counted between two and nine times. The CDR3 loop is CASSPERGRASGNTIYF. The CDR3 bases are TGTGCCAGCAGCCCCGAGCGGGGGCGAGCATCTGGAAACACCATATATTTT. The chain couples TRBV9 to TRBJ1-3; a weak D match, TRBD1 (6 bases). The CDR3 extends over 17 amino acids. The V and J ends lost 4 bases and 1 base respectively, with 18 bases between them. Germline CDR1 and CDR2: SGDLS and YYNGEE.

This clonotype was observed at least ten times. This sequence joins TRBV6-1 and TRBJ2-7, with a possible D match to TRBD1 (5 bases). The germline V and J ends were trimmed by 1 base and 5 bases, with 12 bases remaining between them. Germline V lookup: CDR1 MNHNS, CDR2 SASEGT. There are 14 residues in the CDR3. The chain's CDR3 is CASSEDPYRHEQYF. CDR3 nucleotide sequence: TGTGCCAGCAGTGAAGACCCATACAGGCACGAGCAGTACTTC.

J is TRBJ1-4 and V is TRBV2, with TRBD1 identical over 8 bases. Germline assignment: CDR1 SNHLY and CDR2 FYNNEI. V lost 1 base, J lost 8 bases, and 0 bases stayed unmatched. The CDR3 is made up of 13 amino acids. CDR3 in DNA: TGTGCCAGCAGTGAAGGACAGGGGGAAAAACTGTTTTTT. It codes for CASSEGQGEKLFF.

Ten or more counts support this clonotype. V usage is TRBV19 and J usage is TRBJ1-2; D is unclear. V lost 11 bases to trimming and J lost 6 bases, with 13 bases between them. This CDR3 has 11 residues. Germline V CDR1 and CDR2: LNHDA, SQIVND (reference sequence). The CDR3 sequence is CAVRSGDGYTF. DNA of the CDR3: TGTGCCGTGCGAAGCGGGGATGGCTACACCTTC.

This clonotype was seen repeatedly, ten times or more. CDR3 protein: CASSYAAGQPQHF. The CDR3 DNA follows: TGTGCCAGCAGTTACGCGGCTGGGCAGCCCCAGCATTTT. V is TRBV6-5 and J is TRBJ1-5; no definite D call. The germline V and J ends were trimmed by 2 bases and 7 bases, with 9 bases remaining between them. The CDR3 contains 13 residues. Germline V gene lookup returns CDR1 MNHEY and CDR2 SVGAGI.

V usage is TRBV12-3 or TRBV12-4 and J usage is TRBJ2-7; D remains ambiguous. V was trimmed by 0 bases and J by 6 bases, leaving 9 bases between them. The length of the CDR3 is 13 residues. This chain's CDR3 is CASSLASQPEQYF. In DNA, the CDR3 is TGTGCCAGCAGTTTAGCGTCCCAGCCCGAGCAGTACTTC.

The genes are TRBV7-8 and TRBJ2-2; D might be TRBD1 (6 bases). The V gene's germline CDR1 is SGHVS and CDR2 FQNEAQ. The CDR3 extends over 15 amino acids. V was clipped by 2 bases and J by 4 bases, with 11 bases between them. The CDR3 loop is CASSLLQGGTGELFF. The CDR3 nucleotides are TGTGCCAGCAGCTTACTACAGGGCGGCACCGGGGAGCTGTTTTTT.

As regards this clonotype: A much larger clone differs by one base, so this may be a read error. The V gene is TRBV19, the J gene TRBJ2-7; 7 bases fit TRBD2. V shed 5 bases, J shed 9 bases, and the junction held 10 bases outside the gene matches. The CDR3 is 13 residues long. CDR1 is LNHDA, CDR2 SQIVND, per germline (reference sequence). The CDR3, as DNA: TGTGCCAGTAGTTTATTCGCGGGAGAAGCGCAGTACTTC. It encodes CASSLFAGEAQYF.

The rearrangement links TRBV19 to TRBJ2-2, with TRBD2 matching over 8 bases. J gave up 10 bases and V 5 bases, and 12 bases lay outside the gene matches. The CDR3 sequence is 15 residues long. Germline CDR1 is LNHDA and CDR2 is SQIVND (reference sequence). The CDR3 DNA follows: TGTGCCAGTAGTGTTGGACTAGCAAGCGGCGAGGAGCTGTTTTTT. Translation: CASSVGLASGEELFF.

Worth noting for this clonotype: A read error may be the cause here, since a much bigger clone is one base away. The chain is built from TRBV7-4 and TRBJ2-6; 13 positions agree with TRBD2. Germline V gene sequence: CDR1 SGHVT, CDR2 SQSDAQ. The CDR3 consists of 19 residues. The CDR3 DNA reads TGTGCCAGCAGCTTCCCCGGACTAGCGGGAGACTCTGGGGCCGACGTCCTGACTTTC. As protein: CASSFPGLAGDSGADVLTF. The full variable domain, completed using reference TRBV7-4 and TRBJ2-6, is GAGVSQSPRYKVAKRGRDVALRCDSISGHVTLYWYRQTLGQGSEVLTYSQSDAQRDKSGRPSGRFSAERPERSVSTLKIQRTEQGDSAVYLCASSFPGLAGDSGADVLTFGAGSRLTVL.